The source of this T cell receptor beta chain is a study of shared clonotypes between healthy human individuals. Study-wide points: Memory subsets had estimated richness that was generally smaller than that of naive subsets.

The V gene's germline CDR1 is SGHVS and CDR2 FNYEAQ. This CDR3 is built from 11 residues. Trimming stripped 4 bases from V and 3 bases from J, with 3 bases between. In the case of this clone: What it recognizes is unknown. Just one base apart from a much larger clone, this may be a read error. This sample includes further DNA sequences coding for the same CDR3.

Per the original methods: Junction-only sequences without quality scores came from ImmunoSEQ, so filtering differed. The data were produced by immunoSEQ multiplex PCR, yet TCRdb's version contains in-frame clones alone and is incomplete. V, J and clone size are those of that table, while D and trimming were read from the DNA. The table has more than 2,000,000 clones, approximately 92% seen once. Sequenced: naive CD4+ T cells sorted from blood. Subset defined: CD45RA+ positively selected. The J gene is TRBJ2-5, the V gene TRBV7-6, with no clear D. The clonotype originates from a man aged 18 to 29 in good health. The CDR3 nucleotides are TGTGCCAGCAGCTCGGAAGAGACCCAGTACTTC. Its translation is CASSSEETQYF.